Shown below are 15 T cell receptor beta chains from a single sample sequenced in a study of CD4+ T cells in melanoma. The repertoire was sequenced with immunoSEQ multiplex PCR; TCRdb's copy has only in-frame clones and lacks some. The top ten hold 10% to 15% of the sample, which has more than 10,000 clones, roughly 60% seen once. Sequenced sample: cells from a culture (not recorded whether cultured in vitro). The receptors shown here come from a human donor with melanoma.

In nucleotides, the CDR3 is TGTGCCACCACAAGCCAGGATTCAACTAATGAAAAACTGTTTTTT. It codes for CATTSQDSTNEKLFF. The chain carries TRBV19 and TRBJ1-4; D unresolved. Between the trimmed V and J ends, which lost 10 bases and 0 bases, there was a span of 15 bases. Germline CDR1 and CDR2: LNHDA and SQIVND (reference sequence). The CDR3 extends over 15 amino acids.

The chain has TRBV11-2 and TRBJ1-2; TRBD1 might be the D (6 bases). This CDR3 is 16 amino acids long. Trimming pared 3 bases from V and 8 bases from J, leaving 22 bases between. Germline CDR1 reads SGHAT; CDR2 reads FQNNGV. The DNA of the CDR3 is TGTGCCAGCAGCTTGGGGGCAGGGGATCCCAGCAGAGGCTACACCTTC. Residues: CASSLGAGDPSRGYTF.

This clone was seen a few times. V and J are TRBV6-5 and TRBJ1-4, with unresolved D. CDR1 and CDR2 (germline): MNHEY, SVGAGI. This CDR3 is built from 12 residues. The V and J ends lost 6 bases and 8 bases respectively, with 10 bases between them. CDR3 in amino acids: CASSHGREKLFF. Here the CDR3 DNA reads TGTGCCAGCAGCCACGGGCGGGAAAAACTGTTTTTT.

This clone was observed a handful of times. This sequence joins TRBV2 and TRBJ1-4; D gene unclear. Germline lookup yields CDR1 SNHLY and CDR2 FYNNEI. This CDR3 has 14 residues. Trimming pared 6 bases from V and 10 bases from J, leaving 18 bases between. This CDR3 is CASRGGWASGKLFF. In DNA, the CDR3 is TGTGCCAGCAGAGGAGGATGGGCCTCTGGAAAACTGTTTTTT. The full variable domain, completed using reference TRBV2 and TRBJ1-4, is EPEVTQTPSHQVTQMGQEVILRCVPISNHLYFYWYRQILGQKVEFLVSFYNNEISEKSEIFDDQFSVERPDGSNFTLKIRSTKLEDSAMYFCASRGGWASGKLFFGSGTQLSVL.

This chain joins TRBV5-1 and TRBJ2-5; 8 nucleotides align to TRBD2. The CDR3 covers 17 residues. The germline V gene encodes CDR1 SGHRS and CDR2 YFSETQ. After removal of 0 bases from V and 1 base from J, the junction contained 8 bases not matched to a gene. The CDR3 here is CASSLGAAGASQETQYF. In nucleotides, the CDR3 is TGCGCCAGCAGCTTGGGGGCAGCGGGAGCTTCCCAAGAGACCCAGTACTTC.

This sequence joins TRBV27 and TRBJ2-3; 8 bases fit TRBD1. J gave up 3 bases and V 5 bases, and 13 bases lay outside the gene matches. Per the germline V gene, CDR1 is MNHEY and CDR2 is SMNVEV (reference sequence). There are 17 residues in the CDR3. CDR3: CASSPFLDRGSTDTQYF. The CDR3 nucleotides are TGTGCCAGCAGTCCCTTCTTAGACAGGGGTTCGACAGATACGCAGTATTTT.

This clone has a handful of counts. The V and J genes are TRBV21-1 and TRBJ1-1. TRBV21-1 is termed a pseudogene. The CDR3 consists of 11 residues. CDR3 sequence (DNA): TGTGCCAGCCCGAGGCGGACTGAAGCTTTCTTT. Protein sequence: CASPRRTEAFF.

J is TRBJ1-1 and V is TRBV19, with 8 bases that match TRBD1. CDR1 and CDR2 from the germline V gene are LNHDA and SQIVND (reference sequence). This CDR3 is built from 13 residues. V lost 9 bases, J lost 0 bases, and 3 bases stayed unmatched. The CDR3 loop is CASGGQVNTEAFF. CDR3 in DNA: TGTGCCAGCGGGGGACAGGTGAACACTGAAGCTTTCTTT.

This clone was seen only once. J is TRBJ2-1 and V is TRBV9; D might be TRBD1 or TRBD2, each matching 5 bases. This CDR3 region has 16 residues. Per germline, CDR1 SGDLS and CDR2 YYNGEE. V shed 4 bases and J shed 2 bases, with 16 bases lying between them. CDR3 amino acids: CASSYLGTAAYNEQFF. The DNA of the CDR3 is TGTGCCAGCAGCTATCTAGGGACCGCCGCCTACAATGAGCAGTTCTTC.

The rearrangement links TRBV13 to TRBJ1-1; D unresolved. In germline, CDR1 is PRHDT, CDR2 FYEKMQ (reference sequence). Trimming left V 0 bases short and J 0 bases short, with 14 bases between. CDR3 length: 17 amino acids. As DNA, the CDR3 is TGTGCCAGCAGCTTAGGAATACTCGGTCACATGAACACTGAAGCTTTCTTT. Protein sequence: CASSLGILGHMNTEAFF. Full variable domain (outside the CDR3, taken from reference TRBV13 and TRBJ1-1): AAGVIQSPRHLIKEKRETATLKCYPIPRHDTVYWYQQGPGQDPQFLISFYEKMQSDKGSIPDRFSAQQFSDYHSELNMSSLELGDSALYFCASSLGILGHMNTEAFFGQGTRLTVV.

This clone was detected a few times. V is TRBV4-1 and J is TRBJ2-3, with 14 bases lining up with TRBD2. The CDR3 covers 18 residues. Germline V gene data show CDR1 as MGHRA and CDR2 as YSYEKL. After removal of 3 bases from V and 0 bases from J, the junction contained 5 bases not matched to a gene. CDR3 region: CASSQRLAGGQSTDTQYF. DNA of the CDR3: TGCGCCAGCAGCCAGCGACTAGCGGGGGGGCAGAGCACAGATACGCAGTATTTT.

This chain connects TRBV18 to TRBJ2-7; the match to TRBD1 covers 8 bases. The CDR3 covers 14 residues. Germline-derived CDR1 and CDR2 are KGHSH and LQKENI. Trimming took 3 bases from V and 2 from J; bases not matched to a gene: 3. The CDR3 region has the DNA TGTGCCAGCTCACCTGGACAGGGCCCCTACGAGCAGTACTTC. Translated, it gives CASSPGQGPYEQYF.

The chain combines TRBV13 with TRBJ1-1; D gene ambiguous. Trimming shortened V by 1 base and J by 0 bases, and 3 bases separated the two germline ends. This CDR3 has 13 amino acids. Germline V gives CDR1 PRHDT, CDR2 FYEKMQ (reference sequence). The CDR3 reads CASSLELNTEAFF. DNA of the CDR3: TGTGCCAGCAGCTTAGAGCTGAACACTGAAGCTTTCTTT.

This clone was seen a handful of times. The V and J genes are TRBV7-9 and TRBJ1-1; D gene unclear. Trimming removed 0 bases from V and 7 bases from J, with 9 bases in between. Germline V CDR1 and CDR2: SEHNR, FQNEAQ (reference sequence). There are 13 residues in the CDR3. The CDR3 region has the DNA TGTGCCAGCAGCTTAGCTCCTGGTTTTGAAGCTTTCTTT. It is translated as CASSLAPGFEAFF.

The gene calls are TRBV9 and TRBJ1-1; D unresolved. With 0 bases removed from V and 1 base from J, the gap between germline ends came to 4 bases. CDR1 and CDR2 (germline): SGDLS, YYNGEE. The CDR3 runs 13 residues. The CDR3 sequence is CASSVDRNTEAFF. Written as DNA, the CDR3 is TGTGCCAGCAGCGTAGACAGGAACACTGAAGCTTTCTTT.